This T cell receptor (beta chain) was captured in a study of shared clonotypes between healthy human individuals. Study-wide results and caveats: Generation of non-shared clonotypes was less probable than generation of clonotypes shared by all four donors.

Comment on this clone: The target antigen is unknown.

Sequencing was performed with immunoSEQ multiplex PCR; in TCRdb, only in-frame clones are kept and a portion is missing. The profile shows around 1,900,000 clones, roughly 95% of them singletons. Trimming removed 6 bases from V and 4 bases from J; junction bases left unmatched: 5. The CDR3 totals 14 residues. Germline V CDR1 and CDR2: MNHEY, SMNVEV (reference sequence). CD45RO negativity and positive selection for CCR7 defined naive CD8 cells, a population that excluded terminally differentiated effector memory CD45RA+ cells. The TCR comes from a man between 18 and 29 years old in good health. Some clones in this sample may be carry-over from other donors' samples. The rearrangement joins TRBV27 to TRBJ2-5; TRBD1 aligns across 10 bases. Material for sequencing was naive CD8+ T cells from PBMCs. CDR3 amino acids: CASSTDRGVETQYF. The DNA of the CDR3 is TGTGCCAGCAGCACGGACAGGGGGGTAGAGACCCAGTACTTC.